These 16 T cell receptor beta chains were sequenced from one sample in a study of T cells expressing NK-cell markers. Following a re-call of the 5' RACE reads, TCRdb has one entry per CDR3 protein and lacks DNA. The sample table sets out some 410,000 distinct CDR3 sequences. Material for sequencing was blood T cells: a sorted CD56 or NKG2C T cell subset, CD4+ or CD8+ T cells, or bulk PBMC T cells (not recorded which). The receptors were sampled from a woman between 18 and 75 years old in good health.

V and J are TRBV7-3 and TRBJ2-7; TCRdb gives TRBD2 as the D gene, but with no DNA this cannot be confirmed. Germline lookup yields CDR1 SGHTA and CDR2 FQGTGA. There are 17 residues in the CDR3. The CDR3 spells CASSRTGTSGVSYEQYF.

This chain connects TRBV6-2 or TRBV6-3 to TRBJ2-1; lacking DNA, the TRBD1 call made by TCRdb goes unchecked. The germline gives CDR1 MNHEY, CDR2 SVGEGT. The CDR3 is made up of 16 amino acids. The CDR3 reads CASYETGTGPNNEQFF.

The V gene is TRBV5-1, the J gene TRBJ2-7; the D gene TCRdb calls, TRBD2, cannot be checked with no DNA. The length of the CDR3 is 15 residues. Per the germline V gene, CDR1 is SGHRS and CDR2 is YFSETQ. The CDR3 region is CASSFSSGATYEQYF.

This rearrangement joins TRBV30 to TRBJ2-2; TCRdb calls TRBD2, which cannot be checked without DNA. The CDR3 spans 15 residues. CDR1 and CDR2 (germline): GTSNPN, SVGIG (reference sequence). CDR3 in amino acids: CAWSVLGRRTGELFF.

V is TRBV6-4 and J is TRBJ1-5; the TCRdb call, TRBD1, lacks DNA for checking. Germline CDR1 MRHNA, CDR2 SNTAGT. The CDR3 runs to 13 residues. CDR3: CASSEIRGQPQHF.

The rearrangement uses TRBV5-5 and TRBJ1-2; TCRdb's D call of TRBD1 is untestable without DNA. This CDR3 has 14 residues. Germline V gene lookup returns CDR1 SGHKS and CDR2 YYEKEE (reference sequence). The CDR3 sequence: CASSPGQSPLGYTF.

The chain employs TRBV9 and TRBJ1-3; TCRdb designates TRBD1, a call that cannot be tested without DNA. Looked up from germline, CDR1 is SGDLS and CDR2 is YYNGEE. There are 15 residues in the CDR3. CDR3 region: CASSGTGAAGDTIYF.

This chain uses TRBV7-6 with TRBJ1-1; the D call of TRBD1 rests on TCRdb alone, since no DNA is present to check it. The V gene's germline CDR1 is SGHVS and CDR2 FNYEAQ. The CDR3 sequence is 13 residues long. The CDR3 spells CASSLAGGAEAFF.

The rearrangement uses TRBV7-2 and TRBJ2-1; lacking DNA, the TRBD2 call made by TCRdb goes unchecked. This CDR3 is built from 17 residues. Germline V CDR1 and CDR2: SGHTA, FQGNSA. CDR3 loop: CASSVVGTSGWEGEQFF.

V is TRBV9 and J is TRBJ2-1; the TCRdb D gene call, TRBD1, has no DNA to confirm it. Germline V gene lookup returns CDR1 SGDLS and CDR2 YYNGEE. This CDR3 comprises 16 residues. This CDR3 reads CASSVTGTEFYNEQFF.

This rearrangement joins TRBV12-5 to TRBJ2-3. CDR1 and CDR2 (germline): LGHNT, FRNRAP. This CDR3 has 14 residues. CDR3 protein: CASGLGQSTDTQYF. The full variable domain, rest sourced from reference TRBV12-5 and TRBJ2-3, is DARVTQTPRHKVTEMGQEVTMRCQPILGHNTVFWYRQTMMQGLELLAYFRNRAPLDDSGMPKDRFSAEMPDATLATLKIQPSEPRDSAVYFCASGLGQSTDTQYFGPGTRLTVL.

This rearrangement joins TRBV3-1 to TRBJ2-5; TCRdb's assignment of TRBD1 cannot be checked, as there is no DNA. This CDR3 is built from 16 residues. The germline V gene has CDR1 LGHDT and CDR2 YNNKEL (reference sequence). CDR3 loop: CASSFPSPRGRETQYF.

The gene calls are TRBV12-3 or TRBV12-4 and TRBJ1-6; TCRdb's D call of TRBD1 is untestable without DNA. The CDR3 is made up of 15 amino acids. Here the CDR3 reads CASSSQGPYNSPLHF.

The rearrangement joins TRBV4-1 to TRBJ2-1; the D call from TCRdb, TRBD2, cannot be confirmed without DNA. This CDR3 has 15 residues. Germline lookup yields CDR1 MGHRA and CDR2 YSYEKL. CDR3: CASSQDWTTPGEQFF.

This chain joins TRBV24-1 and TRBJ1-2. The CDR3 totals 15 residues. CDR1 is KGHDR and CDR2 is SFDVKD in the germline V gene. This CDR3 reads CATSDTPDINYGYTF.

This chain's CDR3 is CSAGDSGTDTQYF. This chain joins TRBV20-1 and TRBJ2-3. The CDR3 is made up of 13 amino acids. CDR1 DFQATT and CDR2 SNEGSKA come from the germline V gene (reference sequence).